Sequencing of this T cell receptor beta chain was carried out in a study of shared clonotypes between healthy human individuals. In the naive CD8 group, cells lacked CD45RO and were positively selected for CCR7, so terminally differentiated effector memory CD45RA+ cells were left out. Notes on the study in general: Sampling was confined to blood; repertoires within tissues likely differ.

Profiled with immunoSEQ multiplex PCR; TCRdb holds only in-frame clones, not every one. The sample includes 1.5 million to 2.5 million clones, approximately 95% of them seen just once. The germline V and J ends were trimmed by 1 base and 3 bases, with 12 bases remaining between them. Germline V gives CDR1 SGHVS, CDR2 FNYEAQ. The CDR3 is 16 residues long. Notes on this clone: Its specificity is not known.

The source of this sequence is a man aged 18 to 29 in good health. Material: naive CD8+ T cells sorted from blood. V is TRBV7-6 and J is TRBJ2-2, with D perhaps TRBD2 (5 bases). CDR3 DNA: TGTGCCAGCAGCTTAGAGCTGGGCGGGCACACCGGGGAGCTGTTTTTT. Amino acid sequence: CASSLELGGHTGELFF.